The clone carrying this T cell receptor beta chain was observed a few times. Its antigen is still unknown. The CDR3 runs 14 residues. CDR1 is SQVTM and CDR2 is ANQGSEA in the germline V gene. Trimming left V 4 bases short and J 0 bases short, with 13 bases between. Treatment reported: oral pan-JAK inhibitor, 5-10 mg twice daily. Extraction and reverse transcription of RNA yielded cDNA as the sequencing template. Profiled with immunoSEQ multiplex PCR; TCRdb holds only in-frame clones, not every one. Altogether about 92,000 clones are present, roughly two fifths being singletons, with the ten largest covering 18%. This entry belongs to a study of CD8+ T cells in alopecia areata. Study-level points and caveats: Normal skin contains resident alphabeta T cells, and these are also sequenced in scalp samples. The study found TCR sharing across patients less clear than in mice, possibly for HLA reasons.

The chain has TRBV29-1 and TRBJ2-7; D not resolved. The sample consisted of CD8+ T cells sorted from blood, taken at week 24, from a patient treated with tofacitinib. The receptor was isolated from a human donor with alopecia areata. In nucleotides, the CDR3 is TGCAGCGTTGTAGGGCATGAGAGCTCCTACGAGCAGTACTTC. Protein: CSVVGHESSYEQYF.